One sample yielded the 8 T cell receptor beta chains listed below, sequenced in a study of identical twins. In TCRdb, the 5' RACE reads were re-called with MiXCR into one record per CDR3 protein. The sample includes approximately 470,000 distinct CDR3 sequences, 14% of them seen just once. These data were also reused for a study on yellow fever vaccine responses in identical twins.

Sequencing was carried out using CD4+ T cells sorted from blood. The receptors shown here come from a woman aged 18-29 years in good health.

The V gene is TRBV15, the J gene TRBJ2-5; D perhaps matches TRBD2 (6 bases). V dropped 5 bases and J dropped 2 bases, with 15 bases sitting between them. The germline gives CDR1 LNHNV, CDR2 YYDKDF (reference sequence). The CDR3 extends over 15 amino acids. The CDR3 DNA follows: TGTGCCACCAGCCGAACTAGGAGGGTACAAGAGACCCAGTACTTC. Translated, it gives CATSRTRRVQETQYF.

This clonotype was counted a few times. This sequence joins TRBV6-2 or TRBV6-3 and TRBJ2-2; 8 nucleotides align to TRBD1. This CDR3 is built from 17 residues. Germline V gene sequence: CDR1 MNHEY, CDR2 SVGEGT. V trimming: 4 bases; J trimming: 2 bases; junction bases outside the gene matches: 9. CDR3 in amino acids: CASSFTLTGANTGELFF. The CDR3 coding sequence is TGTGCCAGCAGTTTTACCCTGACAGGGGCAAACACCGGGGAGCTGTTTTTT.

V usage is TRBV5-1 and J usage is TRBJ2-3, with 9 bases matching TRBD2. The V segment lost 3 bases and the J segment 1 base; nucleotides outside the gene matches: 9. Germline values: CDR1 SGHRS, CDR2 YFSETQ. The CDR3 has 17 amino acids. This CDR3 is CASSSLPGGRGTDTQYF. For the CDR3, the DNA is TGCGCCAGCAGCTCCCTCCCGGGCGGGAGGGGCACAGATACGCAGTATTTT.

In this sample, this clonotype turned up a few times. V is TRBV19 and J is TRBJ1-1; 7 nucleotides agree with TRBD1. Germline assignment: CDR1 LNHDA and CDR2 SQIVND (reference sequence). This CDR3 region has 15 residues. With V trimmed by 6 bases and J by 1 base, 8 bases remained unmatched. The CDR3 spells CASRRTGLGNTEAFF. The DNA of the CDR3 is TGTGCCAGTAGGAGGACAGGCCTCGGGAACACTGAAGCTTTCTTT.

The V gene is TRBV6-1, the J gene TRBJ2-7, with 11 nucleotides matching TRBD2. The J segment lost 3 bases and the V segment lost 6 bases, leaving 7 bases of the junction unmatched. CDR3 size: 15 residues. Germline CDR1 reads MNHNS; CDR2 reads SASEGT. CDR3 sequence (DNA): TGTGCCAGCAGCGCCGGGACTAGCGGATTCTACGAGCAGTACTTC. Translation: CASSAGTSGFYEQYF.

V gene TRBV20-1 combines with J gene TRBJ2-6; TRBD2 matches 8 bases. J gave up 2 bases and V 3 bases, and 3 bases lay outside the gene matches. This CDR3 is 15 amino acids long. Germline CDR1 reads DFQATT; CDR2 reads SNEGSKA (reference sequence). The CDR3 here is CSASGGAPGANVLTF. CDR3 bases: TGCAGTGCTAGCGGGGGGGCTCCTGGGGCCAACGTCCTGACTTTC.

This clonotype has only one observation. V usage is TRBV11-2 and J usage is TRBJ2-7; TRBD2 might be the D (5 bases). The CDR3 has 15 amino acids. With 1 base removed from V and 2 bases from J, the gap between germline ends came to 12 bases. In germline, CDR1 is SGHAT, CDR2 FQNNGV. The CDR3 DNA sequence: TGTGCCAGCAGCTTAGTCTTAGCGTCAGCCTACGAGCAGTACTTC. It is translated as CASSLVLASAYEQYF.

V gene TRBV3-1 combines with J gene TRBJ2-7; TRBD1 matches at 10 bases. Germline-derived CDR1 and CDR2 are LGHDT and YNNKEL (reference sequence). This CDR3 is built from 15 residues. The junction had 4 bases not matched to a gene; V was cut back by 3 bases and J by 2 bases. The CDR3 loop reads CASSHPGTGAYEQYF. DNA of the CDR3: TGTGCCAGCAGCCATCCCGGGACAGGGGCCTACGAGCAGTACTTC.